This T cell receptor beta chain was recovered during a study of blood T cell repertoires in COVID-19 (dated by TCRdb to the early 2020s). With regard to the full study: Samples covering the acute and convalescent phases of COVID-19 were provided by collaborators in the United States, Italy and Spain. The prospective study material was composed of cDNA or gDNA derived from T cells, B-cell-depleted T cells, or PBMCs. Subjects who had been exposed to COVID-19, were actively infected with it, or had recovered from it provided the deeply sampled blood TCRbeta repertoires that made up the dataset. The repertoires were released in a freely available public database meant as a resource for research on the immune response to SARS-CoV-2. Samples were obtained from the ongoing ImmuneRACE study (first 160 participants) and from 1,254 subjects provided by 6 global collaborators. The sample metadata nearly always contained a de-identified subject ID, COVID-19 status, age in years and sex. Where HLA class I and class II types were available, the types were taken from metadata supplied by the sample provider, not from assay-based typing. What the authors observed across the whole study: How much clinical and demographic metadata was included differed by source and by participant, and the metadata was provided uncurated.

CDR1 and CDR2 were assigned from the germline V gene (reference sequence) as LNHDA and SQIVND. The CDR3 contains 13 residues, cysteine and phenylalanine counted. Only CDR3 DNA remains: 39 bases, in frame from the first base. Trimming at the junction amounts to 1 base on V and 8 bases on J, and the germline ends lie 11 bases apart. At one collaborating source in Seattle, patients were enrolled during active infection and were followed longitudinally through the course of disease. Each collaborating institution followed its own protocols to collect whole blood in K2EDTA tubes. Collaborator samples were shipped for TCRbeta analysis as frozen whole blood, isolated PBMCs, or DNA extracted from either sample type. TCRbeta CDR3 regions were amplified from genomic DNA by means of the immunoSEQ Assay, a bias-controlled multiplex PCR. As for the original processing: The number of nucleated cells in each sample was estimated by amplification of reference gene primers within the assay. Sequence reads were collapsed and filtered to measure the absolute abundance of every unique TCRbeta CDR3 rearrangement. For each sample, productive Simpson clonality was calculated by taking the square root of Simpson's diversity index across productive rearrangements. Here the immuneACCESS table is served through TCRdb, limited to in-frame sequences with V and J called. Missing clones are a known gap in these copies; in checked studies unresolved V genes cover under half, and the rest lacks a known reason. The V and J calls and the clone size are those of that table, but D and trimming were determined from the DNA. Present in this sample are around 75,000 clones, about 84% of which were seen just once. The ten largest clones add up to 13% of the sample.

About this clone: Its antigen remains unidentified. No quality values exist for individual bases; no much larger clone is one base distant.

The rearranged chain carries TRBV19 and TRBJ1-2; confidence is insufficient to name the D gene. The sequenced sample consisted of peripheral blood. This TCR derives from a man aged 50 to 60 with COVID-19, enrolled during active disease. The bases read TGTGCCAGTAGTATAGGATCCGGGTCCGGCTACACCTTC. It is translated as CASSIGSGSGYTF.